These T cell receptor beta chains were read from a single sample in a study of T-cell reconstitution after alpha-beta-depleted transplantation in children. A single record per CDR3 protein comes from TCRdb applying MiXCR to the PCR reads. The sample has a few hundred thousand distinct CDR3 sequences, roughly 10% seen once. The specimen comprised PBMCs from the stem cell graft donor, sampled from the stem cell graft. The receptor set was obtained from a human donor who donated a stem cell graft to a child with acute lymphoblastic leukemia. Each CDR3 is given with its conserved first and last residue. The order of the fields is clone size, V gene, D gene, J gene, CDR3 protein, CDR3 DNA. The D gene is left open where the match is weak. Not all rows give a size; the values are once, few, many and, for expanded clones, a class.

clone size: -
V gene: TRBV5-1
D gene: -
J gene: TRBJ2-7
CDR3 protein: CASSLASRGYEQYF
CDR3 DNA: TGCGCCAGCAGCTTGGCCTCCCGGGGTTACGAGCAGTACTTC

clone size: many
V gene: TRBV12-5
D gene: -
J gene: TRBJ2-7
CDR3 protein: CASGLAKTYEQYF
CDR3 DNA: TGTGCTAGTGGTTTAGCGAAAACCTACGAGCAGTACTTC

clone size: once
V gene: TRBV6-5
D gene: -
J gene: TRBJ1-1
CDR3 protein: CASSWRGTEAFF
CDR3 DNA: TGTGCCAGCAGTTGGAGGGGAACTGAAGCTTTCTTT

clone size: -
V gene: TRBV7-2
D gene: -
J gene: TRBJ1-1
CDR3 protein: CASSPGAGGVGEAFF
CDR3 DNA: TGTGCCAGCAGCCCGGGAGCGGGGGGCGTTGGTGAAGCTTTCTTT

clone size: few
V gene: TRBV6-1
D gene: -
J gene: TRBJ2-1
CDR3 protein: CASRKQENEQFF
CDR3 DNA: TGTGCCAGCAGGAAACAGGAGAATGAGCAGTTCTTC

clone size: many
V gene: TRBV12-3/TRBV12-4
D gene: TRBD1
J gene: TRBJ1-5
CDR3 protein: CASSPTDRVQPQHF
CDR3 DNA: TGTGCCAGCAGTCCAACGGACAGGGTCCAGCCCCAGCATTTT

clone size: -
V gene: TRBV25-1
D gene: -
J gene: TRBJ2-5
CDR3 protein: CASSEKTALQETQYF
CDR3 DNA: TGTGCCAGCAGTGAGAAGACCGCATTACAAGAGACCCAGTACTTC

clone size: -
V gene: TRBV18
D gene: -
J gene: TRBJ1-2
CDR3 protein: CASSHRDKHYGYTF
CDR3 DNA: TGTGCCAGCTCACACAGGGACAAGCACTATGGCTACACCTTC

clone size: -
V gene: TRBV4-1
D gene: TRBD2
J gene: TRBJ2-5
CDR3 protein: CASSHPTSGVRAQYF
CDR3 DNA: TGCGCCAGCAGCCACCCTACTAGCGGGGTCCGGGCCCAGTACTTC

clone size: many
V gene: TRBV4-3
D gene: -
J gene: TRBJ2-3
CDR3 protein: CASSSAWTDTQYF
CDR3 DNA: TGCGCCAGCAGCTCAGCTTGGACAGATACGCAGTATTTT

clone size: -
V gene: TRBV6-5
D gene: TRBD2
J gene: TRBJ2-3
CDR3 protein: CASSYPGRGADTQYF
CDR3 DNA: TGTGCCAGCAGTTACCCGGGGAGGGGAGCAGATACGCAGTATTTT

clone size: few
V gene: TRBV4-1
D gene: TRBD1
J gene: TRBJ1-1
CDR3 protein: CASSQHSPGQGTEAFF
CDR3 DNA: TGCGCCAGCAGCCAACACTCACCGGGACAGGGCACTGAAGCTTTCTTT

clone size: few
V gene: TRBV7-9
D gene: TRBD1
J gene: TRBJ2-4
CDR3 protein: CASSFPRLGGRKDIQYF
CDR3 DNA: TGTGCCAGCAGCTTCCCGCGGTTAGGGGGCAGGAAGGACATTCAGTACTTC

clone size: many
V gene: TRBV6-2/TRBV6-3
D gene: TRBD1
J gene: TRBJ2-3
CDR3 protein: CASSYTGADTQYF
CDR3 DNA: TGTGCCAGCAGTTACACAGGGGCAGATACGCAGTATTTT

clone size: few
V gene: TRBV3-1
D gene: -
J gene: TRBJ1-4
CDR3 protein: CASSQKQPNEKLFF
CDR3 DNA: TGTGCCAGCAGCCAGAAGCAGCCGAATGAAAAACTGTTTTTT

clone size: -
V gene: TRBV5-1
D gene: -
J gene: TRBJ1-3
CDR3 protein: CASSRPGIGNTIYF
CDR3 DNA: TGCGCCAGCAGTCGACCAGGGATCGGAAACACCATATATTTT

clone size: many
V gene: TRBV20-1
D gene: TRBD1
J gene: TRBJ1-1
CDR3 protein: CSARGSDRGNTEAFF
CDR3 DNA: TGCAGTGCTAGAGGCTCGGACAGGGGGAACACTGAAGCTTTCTTT

clone size: few
V gene: TRBV25-1
D gene: -
J gene: TRBJ1-2
CDR3 protein: CASSWGREDGYTF
CDR3 DNA: TGTGCCAGCAGTTGGGGCAGGGAGGATGGCTACACCTTC

clone size: few
V gene: TRBV4-3
D gene: TRBD2
J gene: TRBJ2-7
CDR3 protein: CASSLGLAEGWEQYF
CDR3 DNA: TGCGCCAGCAGCCTGGGACTAGCTGAGGGTTGGGAGCAGTACTTC

clone size: few
V gene: TRBV20-1
D gene: TRBD1
J gene: TRBJ2-7
CDR3 protein: CSAENPGQGVYEQYF
CDR3 DNA: TGCAGTGCCGAGAATCCGGGACAGGGGGTATACGAGCAGTACTTC

clone size: many
V gene: TRBV29-1
D gene: -
J gene: TRBJ1-1
CDR3 protein: CSVVNRGGDTGTEAFF
CDR3 DNA: TGCAGCGTCGTCAACCGAGGCGGGGATACGGGGACTGAAGCTTTCTTT

clone size: -
V gene: TRBV6-1
D gene: -
J gene: TRBJ1-5
CDR3 protein: CASSVSVQGHQPQHF
CDR3 DNA: TGTGCCAGCAGTGTTTCTGTACAGGGCCATCAGCCCCAGCATTTT

clone size: few
V gene: TRBV5-4
D gene: -
J gene: TRBJ1-6
CDR3 protein: CASSSERTTGSSYNSPLHF
CDR3 DNA: TGTGCCAGCAGCTCCGAAAGAACCACAGGGAGCTCCTATAATTCACCCCTCCACTTT

clone size: -
V gene: TRBV5-1
D gene: -
J gene: TRBJ1-1
CDR3 protein: CASSLGHNTEAFF
CDR3 DNA: TGCGCCAGCAGCTTGGGGCATAACACTGAAGCTTTCTTT

clone size: -
V gene: TRBV12-3/TRBV12-4
D gene: TRBD2
J gene: TRBJ2-1
CDR3 protein: CASSFSAGGLINEQFF
CDR3 DNA: TGTGCCAGCAGTTTTTCAGCGGGGGGCCTGATCAATGAGCAGTTCTTC

clone size: few
V gene: TRBV20-1
D gene: -
J gene: TRBJ1-6
CDR3 protein: CSARVGRPYNSPLHF
CDR3 DNA: TGCAGTGCTAGAGTTGGCAGGCCCTATAATTCACCCCTCCACTTT

clone size: many
V gene: TRBV12-3/TRBV12-4
D gene: TRBD1
J gene: TRBJ1-5
CDR3 protein: CASSLQGDQPQHF
CDR3 DNA: TGTGCCAGCAGTTTGCAGGGGGATCAGCCCCAGCATTTT

clone size: -
V gene: TRBV30
D gene: -
J gene: TRBJ2-1
CDR3 protein: CAYGHSTEQFF
CDR3 DNA: TGTGCCTATGGACATTCCACTGAGCAGTTCTTC

clone size: -
V gene: TRBV6-5
D gene: -
J gene: TRBJ2-3
CDR3 protein: CASSYSRRGTDTQYF
CDR3 DNA: TGTGCCAGCAGTTACTCGAGACGGGGTACAGATACGCAGTATTTT

clone size: -
V gene: TRBV4-2
D gene: -
J gene: TRBJ1-1
CDR3 protein: CASSQGPPGGAFF
CDR3 DNA: TGTGCCAGCAGCCAAGGGCCCCCCGGGGGAGCTTTCTTT

clone size: -
V gene: TRBV5-1
D gene: TRBD1
J gene: TRBJ2-7
CDR3 protein: CASSLEGTGIPYEQYF
CDR3 DNA: TGCGCCAGCAGCTTGGAAGGGACAGGGATCCCCTACGAGCAGTACTTC

clone size: -
V gene: TRBV3-1
D gene: TRBD2
J gene: TRBJ2-2
CDR3 protein: CASSQDSLAGFGGELFF
CDR3 DNA: TGTGCCAGCAGCCAAGATTCTCTAGCGGGGTTCGGCGGGGAGCTGTTTTTT

clone size: few
V gene: TRBV4-1
D gene: TRBD2
J gene: TRBJ2-1
CDR3 protein: CASSQVFGGGNNEQFF
CDR3 DNA: TGCGCCAGCAGCCAAGTTTTCGGCGGGGGGAACAATGAGCAGTTCTTC

clone size: -
V gene: TRBV15
D gene: TRBD1
J gene: TRBJ1-5
CDR3 protein: CATSIATGGYQPQHF
CDR3 DNA: TGTGCCACCAGCATTGCGACAGGGGGCTATCAGCCCCAGCATTTT

clone size: few
V gene: TRBV12-3/TRBV12-4
D gene: -
J gene: TRBJ2-5
CDR3 protein: CASSLFLGGETQYF
CDR3 DNA: TGTGCCAGCAGTTTATTCCTTGGTGGAGAGACCCAGTACTTC

clone size: few
V gene: TRBV12-3/TRBV12-4
D gene: -
J gene: TRBJ1-5
CDR3 protein: CASSFRGPSNQPQHF
CDR3 DNA: TGTGCCAGCAGTTTCCGAGGGCCTAGCAATCAGCCCCAGCATTTT

clone size: -
V gene: TRBV20-1
D gene: TRBD2
J gene: TRBJ2-1
CDR3 protein: CSASRVAGGGSYNEQFF
CDR3 DNA: TGCAGTGCTAGTAGGGTAGCGGGGGGTGGTTCCTACAATGAGCAGTTCTTC

clone size: many
V gene: TRBV12-3/TRBV12-4
D gene: TRBD2
J gene: TRBJ2-3
CDR3 protein: CASSISGGAYSTDTQYF
CDR3 DNA: TGTGCCAGCAGTATTAGCGGGGGGGCGTACAGCACAGATACGCAGTATTTT

clone size: -
V gene: TRBV28
D gene: TRBD1
J gene: TRBJ2-2
CDR3 protein: CATGTGNTGELFF
CDR3 DNA: TGCGCAACCGGGACAGGCAACACCGGGGAGCTGTTTTTT

clone size: -
V gene: TRBV12-5
D gene: -
J gene: TRBJ1-2
CDR3 protein: CASGRDGWGYTF
CDR3 DNA: TGTGCTAGTGGACGAGACGGCTGGGGCTACACCTTC